Listed below are T cell receptor beta chains from one sample, sequenced in a study of blood T cells in healthy people across ages. TCRdb reanalysed the 5' RACE reads using MiXCR and keeps one entry per CDR3 protein. Of some 550,000 distinct CDR3 sequences in the sample, 45% to 55% were seen once. The sequenced material came from blood. Source of these receptors: a man older than 75 in good health. CDR3s include the opening cysteine and the closing phenylalanine or tryptophan. A D gene is named only where the DNA matches it firmly. A row's size may be missing; if present it is once, few, many or a size class.

J,V,size,length,D,DNA,CDR3
TRBJ2-7,TRBV5-1,few,14,-,TGCGCCAGCAGCCCCCAGGGTGCTGTCTACGAGCAGTACTTC,CASSPQGAVYEQYF
TRBJ1-2,TRBV7-2,few,16,-,TGTGCCAGCAGCGAACAGGGCTCACGACTGAACTATGGCTACACCTTC,CASSEQGSRLNYGYTF
TRBJ1-2,TRBV7-9,few,13,TRBD1,TGTGCCAGCAGCGCCCAGGGGGTCTCTGGCTACACCTTC,CASSAQGVSGYTF
TRBJ2-5,TRBV6-6,many,15,-,TGTGCCAGCAGTTACGGGCCCCGGGCTCAAGAGACCCAGTACTTC,CASSYGPRAQETQYF
TRBJ1-4,TRBV20-1,few,13,TRBD1,TGCAGTGCTTCACAGGGGATTAATGAAAAACTGTTTTTT,CSASQGINEKLFF
TRBJ2-5,TRBV6-6,many,18,-,TGTGCCAGCAGCACCACTACGCCGGGTGCGGCATTTTGGGAGACCCAGTACTTC,CASSTTTPGAAFWETQYF
TRBJ1-5,TRBV12-3/TRBV12-4,-,15,-,TGTGCCAGCAGGGGGAGGGGTCAGGCTAATCAGCCCCAGCATTTT,CASRGRGQANQPQHF
TRBJ2-5,TRBV7-2,-,15,TRBD1,TGTGCCAGCAGCTTAAATTACAGGGGCCCAGAGACCCAGTACTTC,CASSLNYRGPETQYF
TRBJ1-2,TRBV20-1,-,14,-,TGCAGTGCTGCCCCCCCCGCCCCAATCTATGGCTACACCTTC,CSAAPPAPIYGYTF
TRBJ1-6,TRBV5-1,-,13,-,TGCGCCAGCAACCCTAGGGAGTTGTCACCCCTCCACTTT,CASNPRELSPLHF
TRBJ2-7,TRBV12-5,few,13,-,TGTGCTAGTGGCCCTCCTCAATCCTACGAGCAGTACTTC,CASGPPQSYEQYF
TRBJ1-6,TRBV6-5,-,14,-,TGTGCCAGCACCCCAGGGGATTATAATTCACCCCTCCACTTT,CASTPGDYNSPLHF
TRBJ2-1,TRBV6-5,many,14,TRBD1,TGTGCCAGCACCAACCCGACAGGGGGGAATGAGCAGTTCTTC,CASTNPTGGNEQFF
TRBJ2-7,TRBV20-1,few,14,-,TGCAGTACTTTAGGTCGGCTAGCGCGCTACGAGCAGTACTTC,CSTLGRLARYEQYF